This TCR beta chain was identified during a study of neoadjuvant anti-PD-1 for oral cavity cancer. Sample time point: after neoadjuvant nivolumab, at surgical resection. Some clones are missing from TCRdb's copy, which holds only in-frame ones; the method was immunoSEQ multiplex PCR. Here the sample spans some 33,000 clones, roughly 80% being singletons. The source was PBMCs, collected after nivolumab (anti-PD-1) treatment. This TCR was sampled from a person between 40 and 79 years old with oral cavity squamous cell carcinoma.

This CDR3 reads CASSFQASYNEQFF. CDR3 nucleotide sequence: TGCGCCAGCAGCTTCCAGGCAAGTTACAATGAGCAGTTCTTC. This chain links TRBV5-1 with TRBJ2-1; D remains unclear. Germline CDR1 SGHRS, CDR2 YFSETQ. The ends were cut back, 2 bases at V and 4 bases at J, with 10 bases in the middle. The CDR3 length is 14 residues.